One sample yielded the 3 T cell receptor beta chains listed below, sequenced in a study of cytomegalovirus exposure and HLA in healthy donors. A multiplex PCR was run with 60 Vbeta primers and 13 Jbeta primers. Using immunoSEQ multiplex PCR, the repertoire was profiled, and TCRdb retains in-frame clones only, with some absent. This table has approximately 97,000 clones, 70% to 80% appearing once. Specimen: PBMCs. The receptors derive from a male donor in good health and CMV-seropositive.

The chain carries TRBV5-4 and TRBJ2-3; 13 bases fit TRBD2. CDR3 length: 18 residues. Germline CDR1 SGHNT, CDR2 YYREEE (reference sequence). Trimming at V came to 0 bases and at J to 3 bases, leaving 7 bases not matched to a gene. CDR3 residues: CASSLGTSGGAGTDTQYF. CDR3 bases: TGTGCCAGCAGCTTGGGTACTAGCGGGGGGGCCGGGACAGATACGCAGTATTTT.

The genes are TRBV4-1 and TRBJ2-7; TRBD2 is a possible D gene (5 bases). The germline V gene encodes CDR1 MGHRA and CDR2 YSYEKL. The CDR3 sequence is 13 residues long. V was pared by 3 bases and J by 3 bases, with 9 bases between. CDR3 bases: TGCGCCAGCAGCCAGGCCGGACTCTACGAGCAGTACTTC. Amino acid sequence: CASSQAGLYEQYF.

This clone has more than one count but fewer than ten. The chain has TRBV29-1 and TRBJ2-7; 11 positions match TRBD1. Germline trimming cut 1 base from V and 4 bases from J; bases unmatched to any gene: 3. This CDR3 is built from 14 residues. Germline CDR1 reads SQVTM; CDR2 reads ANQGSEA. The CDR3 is CSVEVGQGAYEQYF. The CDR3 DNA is TGCAGCGTTGAAGTTGGACAGGGGGCATACGAGCAGTACTTC.